This entry concerns a single T cell receptor (beta chain). The sample originates from a study of tumor-infiltrating lymphocytes in oesophageal squamous cell carcinoma. The CDR3 length is 15 residues. Per the germline V gene, CDR1 is DFQATT and CDR2 is SNEGSKA (reference sequence). TCRdb analysed the PCR reads with MiXCR anew, one entry per CDR3 protein. The sample consists of 20,000 or so distinct CDR3 sequences, about a third of them appearing once. The chain has TRBV20-1 and TRBJ2-5, with 7 bases fitting TRBD2. The J call is doubtful: the DNA matches TRBJ2-1 better. Sequenced material: esophageal tumor tissue. The sequence came from a female donor with esophageal squamous cell carcinoma. Written as DNA, the CDR3 is TGCAGTGCTAGACCCGGCGGGAGAAGTTTCGATGAGCAGTTCTTC. Encoded protein: CSARPGGRSFDEQFF.